The clone carrying this T cell receptor beta chain was seen repeatedly, ten times or more. The antigen is unknown. This sample was included in a study of T-cell memory formation after mild COVID-19. TCRdb used MiXCR to reprocess the 5' RACE reads, holding one entry per CDR3 protein. The sample includes under 300,000 distinct CDR3 sequences, roughly 15% of them seen just once. The CDR3 is made up of 13 amino acids. After removal of 4 bases from V and 10 bases from J, the junction contained 7 bases not matched to a gene. Germline values: CDR1 MNHEY, CDR2 SMNVEV (reference sequence). Regarding the study as a whole: The SARS-CoV-2 specificity of second-wave clones reaching peak at day 37 remained unverified. Largely, contracting CD4+ clones fell within CM and EM, and contracting CD8+ clones within EMRA.

The receptor's source is a man younger than 35 who had mild COVID-19 (a few samples of this study predate the infection). Cell type and time point are not known. The sequenced sample was PBMCs or a T cell subset sorted from them (not recorded which). The J gene is TRBJ1-1, the V gene TRBV27, with 9 positions matching TRBD1. CDR3: CASSSRTGDTAFF. CDR3 sequence (DNA): TGTGCCAGCAGTTCACGGACAGGGGACACAGCTTTCTTT.